This record looks at one T cell receptor (beta chain) sequence and its context. Its cognate antigen is unknown. V was pared by 2 bases and J by 9 bases, with 14 bases between. CDR3 length: 14 residues. Per germline, CDR1 MNHEY and CDR2 SMNVEV (reference sequence). Researchers divided each subset's genomic DNA evenly across several immunoSEQ plates. In the authors' methods: From ImmunoSEQ came sequences covering only the junction and carrying no quality scores, so filtering differed. Here immunoSEQ multiplex PCR was the method, and the copy in TCRdb shows in-frame clones only, minus some. That table is the source of V, J and clone size, and D and trimming were worked out from the DNA. The repertoire holds about 2,100,000 clones, with about 92% as singletons. This specimen belongs to a study of shared clonotypes between healthy human individuals. Notes on the study in general: Non-shared clonotypes showed lower generation probabilities than clonotypes common to all four donors. Deeper or shallower sequencing was expected to change how clonotypes are shared among donors.

CD45RO-negative cells were positively selected for CCR7, leaving out terminally differentiated effector memory CD45RA+ cells. V usage is TRBV27 and J usage is TRBJ2-1; D is ambiguous. Sequencing was performed on naive CD8+ T cells from PBMCs. This TCR derives from a man aged 18 to 30 in good health. Some clones in this sample may be carry-over from other donors' samples. The DNA of the CDR3 is TGTGCCAGCAGTTTAGGTCCCCTCGTCGGTGAGCAGTTCTTC. This codes for CASSLGPLVGEQFF.